This passage covers 15 T cell receptor beta chains from one sample sequenced in a study of regulatory dendritic cells for organ transplantation. Assay: immunoSEQ multiplex PCR; the TCRdb copy retains only in-frame clones and omits some. The data show 9,500 to 15,000 clones, about 70% seen once. Sorted T cells were CFSE-labeled and cultured 5 days with allogeneic regulatory or mature dendritic cells at 1:10. These receptors are not linked to any known antigen. Sequencing input: naive CD4+ T cells from blood cultured with regulatory dendritic cells. Subset of the sample: CD45RA+ naive T cells. The receptor set was obtained from a human donor in good health.

The chain employs TRBV5-1 and TRBJ2-7; the D gene is possibly TRBD1 (6 bases). V lost 0 bases and J 4 bases, leaving 23 bases between the germline ends. There are 18 residues in the CDR3. Germline CDR1 reads SGHRS; CDR2 reads YFSETQ. The CDR3 bases are TGCGCCAGCAGCTTGGAATTCACAGGGAGAAGTCTTGCGTACGAGCAGTACTTC. This translates into CASSLEFTGRSLAYEQYF.

The J gene is TRBJ2-5, the V gene TRBV15, with D perhaps TRBD2 (6 bases). From germline, CDR1 is LNHNV and CDR2 YYDKDF (reference sequence). Deletions cut 5 bases from V and 4 bases from J, with 14 bases between. This CDR3 comprises 14 residues. CDR3 protein: CATSFRGGAETQYF. The DNA of the CDR3 is TGTGCCACCAGCTTCCGCGGCGGGGCAGAGACCCAGTACTTC.

This clone came up once. V gene TRBV6-4 combines with J gene TRBJ1-5, with TRBD1 as a possible D gene (5 bases). CDR3 length: 15 amino acids. Trimming stripped 6 bases from V and 0 bases from J, with 12 bases between. Looked up from germline, CDR1 is MRHNA and CDR2 is SNTAGT. The CDR3 sequence is CASRRTGDSNQPQHF. The CDR3 DNA sequence: TGTGCCAGCAGAAGAACAGGCGATAGCAATCAGCCCCAGCATTTT.

J is TRBJ1-1 and V is TRBV9, with D possibly being TRBD1 (5 bases). The ends were cut back, 3 bases at V and 3 bases at J, with 12 bases in the middle. CDR1 is SGDLS and CDR2 is YYNGEE in the germline V gene. The CDR3 contains 14 residues. The CDR3 DNA is TGTGCCAGCAGCGCGGGGACTCTCGACACTGAAGCTTTCTTT. Translation gives CASSAGTLDTEAFF.

V is TRBV2 and J is TRBJ1-2; perhaps TRBD1 as D (6 bases). Germline CDR1 SNHLY, CDR2 FYNNEI. V lost 3 bases and J 8 bases, leaving 13 bases between the germline ends. CDR3 length: 13 amino acids. The CDR3 region is CASSDTGLVGYTF. The CDR3 nucleotides are TGTGCCAGCAGTGATACAGGGCTTGTAGGCTACACCTTC.

This rearrangement joins TRBV6-5 to TRBJ1-1, with TRBD1 as a possible D gene (5 bases). The germline V gene has CDR1 MNHEY and CDR2 SVGAGI. The CDR3 consists of 14 residues. The germline V and J ends were trimmed by 7 bases and 1 base, with 13 bases remaining between them. Here the CDR3 DNA reads TGTGCCAGCAACCCTCCCGGGGGGAACACTGAAGCTTTCTTT. It yields the protein CASNPPGGNTEAFF.

The genes are TRBV19 and TRBJ2-1; 11 positions agree with TRBD2. V gave up 5 bases and J gave up 9 bases; unmatched junction bases: 6. The CDR3 has 14 amino acids. Germline V gene sequence: CDR1 LNHDA, CDR2 SQIVND (reference sequence). CDR3 bases: TGTGCCAGTAGTGGTAGCGGGGGGGCTGTTGAGCAGTTCTTC. It specifies CASSGSGGAVEQFF.

The rearrangement uses TRBV7-9 and TRBJ2-3; TRBD2 might be the D (6 bases). Deletions cut 6 bases from V and 5 bases from J, with 15 bases between. Germline-derived CDR1 and CDR2 are SEHNR and FQNEAQ (reference sequence). The CDR3 contains 14 residues. As DNA, the CDR3 is TGTGCCAGCAGAGCGCAGGCGGGGATAGATACGCAGTATTTT. This translates into CASRAQAGIDTQYF.

For the CDR3, the DNA is TGTGCCAGCAGCCAACCCCGAAGAGGGCCTGAAGCTTTCTTT. Its translation: CASSQPRRGPEAFF. The rearrangement joins TRBV4-2 to TRBJ1-1; D call uncertain. Deletions cut 2 bases from V and 6 bases from J, with 13 bases between. This CDR3 spans 14 amino acids. The germline gives CDR1 LGHNA, CDR2 YNFKEQ.

The chain is built from TRBV4-3 and TRBJ1-3, with a weak D call TRBD1 (6 bases). Germline loops: CDR1 LGHNA, CDR2 YSLEER. Trimming pared 6 bases from V and 4 bases from J, leaving 13 bases between. This CDR3 has 14 amino acids. The CDR3 DNA is TGCGCCAGCAGTGAACAGGGAGACGGAAACACCATATATTTT. Residues: CASSEQGDGNTIYF.

The CDR3, as DNA: TGTGCCAGCAGCCCTGGGACAGGGCCCTACAATGAGCAGTTCTTC. Translation: CASSPGTGPYNEQFF. This rearrangement joins TRBV7-6 to TRBJ2-1; 9 bases line up with TRBD1. J was trimmed by 2 bases and V by 5 bases; bases with no gene match: 4. The CDR3 is made up of 15 amino acids. The V gene's germline CDR1 is SGHVS and CDR2 FNYEAQ. The whole variable domain, filled in from reference TRBV7-6 and TRBJ2-1, reads GAGVSQSPRYKVTKRGQDVALRCDPISGHVSLYWYRQALGQGPEFLTYFNYEAQQDKSGLPNDRFSAERPEGSISTLTIQRTEQRDSAMYRCASSPGTGPYNEQFFGPGTRLTVL.

The rearrangement uses TRBV6-5 and TRBJ1-1, with D perhaps matching TRBD1 (5 bases). CDR3 size: 14 residues. CDR1 is MNHEY, CDR2 SVGAGI, per germline. V lost 6 bases and J 3 bases, leaving 14 bases between the germline ends. This CDR3 is CASRKPMGHTEAFF. The CDR3 DNA sequence: TGTGCCAGCAGGAAACCCATGGGGCACACTGAAGCTTTCTTT.

J is TRBJ1-5 and V is TRBV7-9; 11 bases match TRBD1. With V trimmed by 5 bases and J by 7 bases, 7 bases remained unmatched. Germline V gene lookup returns CDR1 SEHNR and CDR2 FQNEAQ (reference sequence). The CDR3 sequence is 15 residues long. The CDR3 DNA is TGTGCCAGCAGCCGTACGGGACAGGGGGAACAGCCCCAGCATTTT. It specifies CASSRTGQGEQPQHF.

The chain couples TRBV6-5 to TRBJ1-1; TRBD1 might be the D (5 bases). This CDR3 has 12 residues. The germline CDR1 and CDR2 sequences are MNHEY and SVGAGI. The germline V and J ends were trimmed by 4 bases and 10 bases, with 13 bases remaining between them. CDR3 bases: TGTGCCAGCAGTTCCCCGGGGGTTGGAGCTTTCTTT. Its translation: CASSSPGVGAFF.

V is TRBV6-5 and J is TRBJ2-7; the match to TRBD1 covers 10 bases. J gave up 5 bases and V 6 bases, and 7 bases lay outside the gene matches. Germline CDR1 and CDR2: MNHEY and SVGAGI. The CDR3 covers 14 residues. CDR3 loop: CASREDRGYDEQYF. The CDR3 coding sequence is TGTGCCAGCAGAGAGGACAGGGGGTATGACGAGCAGTACTTC.